Listed below are T cell receptor beta chains from one sample, sequenced in a study. TCRdb re-derived calls from the 5' RACE reads in MiXCR, one entry per CDR3 protein. The table includes some 54,000 distinct CDR3 sequences, 17% detected once. Material for sequencing was naive CD4+ T cells sorted from blood. Receptors originate from a female donor with breast cancer. The CDR3 runs from the conserved cysteine through the conserved F or W. Fields, in order: D gene, clone size, V gene, J gene, CDR3 protein, CDR3 DNA. A D gene is named only where the DNA matches it firmly. Clone size is given for some rows only: seen once, a few or many times, or a class if the clone is expanded.

d_gene: TRBD1
abundance: many
v_gene: TRBV29-1
j_gene: TRBJ1-1
CDR3aa: CSAGPGTGRLAEAFF
CDR3nt: TGCAGCGCCGGTCCCGGGACAGGGAGATTAGCTGAAGCTTTCTTT

d_gene: TRBD2
abundance: NA
v_gene: TRBV24-1
j_gene: TRBJ2-3
CDR3aa: CATTTSDSTDTQYF
CDR3nt: TGTGCCACCACCACTAGCGATTCCACAGATACGCAGTATTTT

d_gene: TRBD2
abundance: many
v_gene: TRBV5-4
j_gene: TRBJ2-5
CDR3aa: CASSLSGSRVETQYF
CDR3nt: TGTGCCAGCAGCCTTAGCGGGAGCCGGGTAGAGACCCAGTACTTC

d_gene: NA
abundance: few
v_gene: TRBV18
j_gene: TRBJ2-3
CDR3aa: CASSPPRGARPGSDTQYF
CDR3nt: TGTGCCAGCTCACCACCTCGGGGGGCGCGGCCCGGGTCGGATACGCAGTATTTT

d_gene: TRBD2
abundance: NA
v_gene: TRBV5-1
j_gene: TRBJ2-4
CDR3aa: CASSEGLSKNIQYF
CDR3nt: TGCGCCAGCAGCGAGGGACTATCCAAAAACATTCAGTACTTC

d_gene: TRBD1
abundance: few
v_gene: TRBV4-2
j_gene: TRBJ2-2
CDR3aa: CAASRDRGTGELFF
CDR3nt: TGTGCCGCCAGCCGGGACAGGGGTACCGGGGAGCTGTTTTTT

d_gene: TRBD1
abundance: NA
v_gene: TRBV6-2/TRBV6-3
j_gene: TRBJ1-5
CDR3aa: CASSYSINAGQGTSSSNQPQHF
CDR3nt: TGTGCCAGCAGTTACTCGATTAACGCGGGACAGGGTACCTCTTCGAGCAATCAGCCCCAGCATTTT

d_gene: NA
abundance: few
v_gene: TRBV7-6
j_gene: TRBJ2-2
CDR3aa: CASSSTHLTGELFF
CDR3nt: TGTGCCAGCAGCTCTACACACCTAACCGGGGAGCTGTTTTTT

d_gene: NA
abundance: many
v_gene: TRBV20-1
j_gene: TRBJ2-3
CDR3aa: CSAPLRDTQYF
CDR3nt: TGCAGTGCACCCCTAAGAGATACGCAGTATTTT

d_gene: NA
abundance: few
v_gene: TRBV6-6
j_gene: TRBJ1-5
CDR3aa: CASRVRGGTDQPQHF
CDR3nt: TGTGCCAGCAGGGTACGGGGGGGCACCGATCAGCCCCAGCATTTT

d_gene: NA
abundance: once
v_gene: TRBV2
j_gene: TRBJ1-5
CDR3aa: CASSETQNSNQPQHF
CDR3nt: TGTGCCAGCTCCGAGACACAGAATAGCAATCAGCCCCAGCATTTT

d_gene: NA
abundance: few
v_gene: TRBV20-1
j_gene: TRBJ2-5
CDR3aa: CSGTAVAAQETQYF
CDR3nt: TGCAGTGGGACTGCTGTAGCGGCACAAGAGACCCAGTACTTC

d_gene: NA
abundance: NA
v_gene: TRBV6-1
j_gene: TRBJ1-2
CDR3aa: CASSETGGDGYTF
CDR3nt: TGTGCCAGCAGTGAAACGGGGGGGGACGGCTACACCTTC

d_gene: NA
abundance: many
v_gene: TRBV5-1
j_gene: TRBJ2-6
CDR3aa: CASSLGAAGANVLTF
CDR3nt: TGCGCCAGCAGCTTGGGGGCTGCCGGGGCCAACGTCCTGACTTTC

d_gene: NA
abundance: few
v_gene: TRBV5-1
j_gene: TRBJ1-6
CDR3aa: CASSLGELGVNSPLHF
CDR3nt: TGCGCCAGCAGCTTGGGGGAATTGGGAGTCAATTCACCCCTCCACTTT

d_gene: NA
abundance: few
v_gene: TRBV12-3/TRBV12-4
j_gene: TRBJ2-7
CDR3aa: CASSTREGSEQYF
CDR3nt: TGTGCCAGCAGCACCCGTGAGGGGAGTGAGCAGTACTTC

d_gene: NA
abundance: many
v_gene: TRBV6-2/TRBV6-3
j_gene: TRBJ1-2
CDR3aa: CASTPAEAGYGYTF
CDR3nt: TGTGCCAGCACCCCCGCGGAGGCGGGCTATGGCTACACCTTC

d_gene: TRBD1
abundance: NA
v_gene: TRBV7-9
j_gene: TRBJ2-7
CDR3aa: CASSLAGQFYEQYF
CDR3nt: TGTGCCAGCAGCTTAGCGGGACAGTTTTACGAGCAGTACTTC

d_gene: NA
abundance: many
v_gene: TRBV7-9
j_gene: TRBJ2-7
CDR3aa: CASSLSGDEQYF
CDR3nt: TGTGCCAGCAGCTTATCTGGTGACGAGCAGTACTTC

d_gene: NA
abundance: many
v_gene: TRBV29-1
j_gene: TRBJ2-7
CDR3aa: CSAEVPGGHEQYF
CDR3nt: TGCAGCGCTGAAGTCCCGGGTGGTCACGAGCAGTACTTC

d_gene: TRBD2
abundance: NA
v_gene: TRBV6-4
j_gene: TRBJ2-3
CDR3aa: CASSDNGGAADAQYF
CDR3nt: TGTGCCAGCAGTGACAACGGGGGGGCCGCAGATGCGCAGTATTTT

d_gene: NA
abundance: NA
v_gene: TRBV24-1
j_gene: TRBJ2-5
CDR3aa: CTTSDLHFGGSETQYF
CDR3nt: TGTACCACCAGTGATTTGCACTTTGGGGGAAGCGAGACCCAGTACTTC

d_gene: TRBD1
abundance: many
v_gene: TRBV4-1
j_gene: TRBJ1-2
CDR3aa: CASSRGQGGYGYTF
CDR3nt: TGCGCCAGCAGCCGGGGACAGGGCGGGTATGGCTACACCTTC

d_gene: NA
abundance: NA
v_gene: TRBV19
j_gene: TRBJ1-4
CDR3aa: CATGIGQTNEKLFF
CDR3nt: TGTGCCACAGGGATAGGACAGACTAATGAAAAACTGTTTTTT

d_gene: TRBD1
abundance: NA
v_gene: TRBV29-1
j_gene: TRBJ1-3
CDR3aa: CSVQGTGGSGNTIYF
CDR3nt: TGCAGCGTGCAAGGTACAGGGGGCTCTGGAAACACCATATATTTT

d_gene: NA
abundance: NA
v_gene: TRBV2
j_gene: TRBJ2-7
CDR3aa: CASSEVRATGEQYF
CDR3nt: TGTGCCAGCAGTGAAGTCAGGGCGACCGGCGAGCAGTACTTC

d_gene: NA
abundance: few
v_gene: TRBV7-2
j_gene: TRBJ1-5
CDR3aa: CASSVTRSQPQHF
CDR3nt: TGTGCCAGCAGCGTGACAAGATCACAGCCCCAGCATTTT

d_gene: NA
abundance: many
v_gene: TRBV20-1
j_gene: TRBJ1-2
CDR3aa: CSAAPRDMYGYTF
CDR3nt: TGCAGTGCTGCTCCCCGGGACATGTATGGCTACACCTTC

d_gene: NA
abundance: NA
v_gene: TRBV9
j_gene: TRBJ2-5
CDR3aa: CASSVGVGETQYF
CDR3nt: TGCGCCAGCAGCGTGGGTGTAGGGGAGACCCAGTACTTC

d_gene: TRBD2
abundance: few
v_gene: TRBV5-1
j_gene: TRBJ2-1
CDR3aa: CASSFSPITSGGMNEQFF
CDR3nt: TGCGCCAGCAGCTTTTCACCCATAACTAGCGGGGGAATGAATGAGCAGTTCTTC

d_gene: NA
abundance: NA
v_gene: TRBV9
j_gene: TRBJ2-5
CDR3aa: CASSVGVAETQYF
CDR3nt: TGTGCCAGCAGCGTAGGAGTTGCGGAGACCCAGTACTTC

d_gene: NA
abundance: NA
v_gene: TRBV19
j_gene: TRBJ1-5
CDR3aa: CASSRGLQPQHF
CDR3nt: TGTGCCAGTTCCCGGGGGCTTCAGCCCCAGCATTTT

d_gene: NA
abundance: few
v_gene: TRBV7-7
j_gene: TRBJ2-3
CDR3aa: CASSLALEDTQYF
CDR3nt: TGTGCTAGCAGCTTAGCGCTAGAAGATACGCAGTATTTT

d_gene: TRBD1
abundance: NA
v_gene: TRBV3-1
j_gene: TRBJ2-7
CDR3aa: CASSQGTGKYF
CDR3nt: TGTGCCAGCAGCCAAGGGACAGGAAAGTACTTC

d_gene: TRBD2
abundance: many
v_gene: TRBV6-6
j_gene: TRBJ2-1
CDR3aa: CASSGSAGEAHEQFF
CDR3nt: TGTGCCAGCAGTGGTTCAGCGGGAGAAGCCCATGAGCAGTTCTTC

d_gene: TRBD2
abundance: NA
v_gene: TRBV15
j_gene: TRBJ2-3
CDR3aa: CVTSRHGLAGITDTQYF
CDR3nt: TGTGTCACCAGCAGACACGGACTAGCGGGGATCACAGATACGCAGTATTTT

d_gene: NA
abundance: many
v_gene: TRBV6-4
j_gene: TRBJ1-6
CDR3aa: CASSVQGGGGSPLHF
CDR3nt: TGTGCCAGCAGCGTACAAGGGGGAGGAGGATCACCCCTCCACTTT

d_gene: TRBD1
abundance: many
v_gene: TRBV27
j_gene: TRBJ1-2
CDR3aa: CASTALGQGAPNYGYTF
CDR3nt: TGTGCCAGCACCGCTCTGGGACAGGGAGCCCCAAACTATGGCTACACCTTC

d_gene: TRBD2
abundance: NA
v_gene: TRBV3-1
j_gene: TRBJ2-2
CDR3aa: CASSQGASGYTGELFF
CDR3nt: TGTGCCAGCAGCCAAGGGGCTAGCGGCTACACCGGGGAGCTGTTTTTT

d_gene: TRBD2
abundance: few
v_gene: TRBV20-1
j_gene: TRBJ2-5
CDR3aa: CSARGTSGKTQYF
CDR3nt: TGCAGTGCTAGAGGGACTAGTGGAAAGACCCAGTACTTC

d_gene: TRBD1
abundance: NA
v_gene: TRBV10-2
j_gene: TRBJ2-6
CDR3aa: CASTTGGSGANVLTF
CDR3nt: TGCGCCAGCACGACAGGGGGCTCTGGGGCCAACGTCCTGACTTTC

d_gene: NA
abundance: few
v_gene: TRBV20-1
j_gene: TRBJ2-6
CDR3aa: CSASPGANVLTF
CDR3nt: TGCAGTGCTAGTCCTGGGGCCAACGTCCTGACTTTC

d_gene: NA
abundance: NA
v_gene: TRBV10-3
j_gene: TRBJ1-2
CDR3aa: CAISEVEAGYTF
CDR3nt: TGTGCCATCAGTGAGGTGGAGGCTGGCTACACCTTC

d_gene: NA
abundance: NA
v_gene: TRBV5-1
j_gene: TRBJ2-5
CDR3aa: CASSLAPLVRETQYF
CDR3nt: TGCGCCAGCAGCTTGGCCCCCTTAGTACGAGAGACCCAGTACTTC

d_gene: NA
abundance: NA
v_gene: TRBV6-6
j_gene: TRBJ2-7
CDR3aa: CALKNYYREPYEQYF
CDR3nt: TGTGCCCTTAAAAACTACTACAGGGAACCTTACGAGCAGTACTTC